This passage covers 10 T cell receptor beta chains from one sample sequenced in a study of T cells in localized non-small cell lung cancer (dated by TCRdb to about 2020). To prepare the library, the immunoSEQ multiplex PCR assay was applied. TCRdb limited this immuneACCESS table to in-frame rearrangements with V and J called. A share of clones is missing; checked studies link under half to unresolved V genes, and the rest is unexplained. For this sample there are some 6,700 clones; 15% appear just once. The ten biggest clones cover about 5% of the sample. Sequencing was performed on normal lung tissue next to the tumor, taken before any cancer treatment. The source is a male donor aged 60 or older with stage II squamous cell lung carcinoma.

This clone qualifies as medium-sized. J is TRBJ2-2 and V is TRBV11-3, with D perhaps matching TRBD1 (6 bases). The CDR3 loop spans 16 amino acids. Germline CDR1 reads SGHNT; CDR2 reads YENEEA. V dropped 2 bases and J dropped 2 bases, with 12 bases sitting between them. The CDR3 nucleotides read TGTGCCAGCAGCTTATCACGGACAGCTAACACCGGGGAGCTGTTTTTT. This encodes CASSLSRTANTGELFF.

On this clone: Distinct nucleotide sequences in the sample also encode this CDR3. The chain carries TRBV5-1 and TRBJ1-1, with a weak D call TRBD1 (6 bases). Trimming removed 4 bases at V and 1 base at J, with 11 bases between. The germline V gene encodes CDR1 SGHRS and CDR2 YFSETQ. This CDR3 spans 14 amino acids. The chain's CDR3 is CASSRTGTNTEAFF. The DNA of the CDR3 is TGCGCCAGCAGCCGTACAGGGACGAACACTGAAGCTTTCTTT.

Here the CDR3 reads CASSGQLYGYTF. The CDR3 DNA sequence: TGCGCCAGCAGTGGGCAGTTGTATGGCTACACCTTC. The rearrangement joins TRBV10-2 to TRBJ1-2; D is undetermined. The germline V and J ends were trimmed by 4 bases and 5 bases, with 8 bases remaining between them. Germline assignment: CDR1 WSHSY and CDR2 SAAADI. This CDR3 region has 12 residues.

The chain has TRBV29-1 and TRBJ1-3; D ambiguous. Trimming removed 5 bases at V and 0 bases at J, with 8 bases between. The CDR3 sequence is 13 residues long. Per germline, CDR1 SQVTM and CDR2 ANQGSEA. The CDR3 sequence is CSVTGNSGNTIYF. CDR3 DNA: TGCAGCGTTACCGGAAACTCTGGAAACACCATATATTTT.

This clone was detected only a few times. The J gene is TRBJ2-1, the V gene TRBV19, with D possibly matching TRBD1 (5 bases). The germline V and J ends were trimmed by 7 bases and 9 bases, with 16 bases remaining between them. This CDR3 contains 13 residues. Germline lookup yields CDR1 LNHDA and CDR2 SQIVND (reference sequence). CDR3 protein: CASMSQGGIEQFF. The CDR3, as DNA: TGTGCCAGTATGTCCCAGGGTGGTATTGAGCAGTTCTTC.

This clone is labeled as large. The chain has TRBV6-8 and TRBJ2-2; perhaps TRBD2 as D (5 bases). Germline V gives CDR1 MNHGY, CDR2 SAAAGT. V lost 0 bases, J lost 0 bases, and 8 bases lay in between. The CDR3 runs 16 residues. The CDR3 nucleotides are TGTGCCAGCAGTTACTCGCAGCGGTCGAACACCGGGGAGCTGTTTTTT. Translating it yields CASSYSQRSNTGELFF.

This sequence joins TRBV28 and TRBJ1-1; D not certain. Germline V gives CDR1 MDHEN, CDR2 SYDVKM. V dropped 1 base and J dropped 8 bases, with 8 bases sitting between them. This CDR3 comprises 12 residues. CDR3 DNA sequence: TGTGCCAGCAGTTTATTAACAGCGGAAGCTTTCTTT. It yields the protein CASSLLTAEAFF.

This clone was counted between two and nine times. The chain combines TRBV6-8 with TRBJ2-5; TRBD1 agrees at 8 bases. CDR1 is MNHGY, CDR2 SAAAGT, per germline. V dropped 5 bases and J dropped 2; count of bases not matched to a gene: 7. This CDR3 is built from 15 residues. The CDR3 protein is CASSVRTGSQETQYF. The DNA for the CDR3 is TGTGCCAGCAGTGTCCGGACAGGGAGTCAAGAGACCCAGTACTTC.

By frequency in the sample, this clone is medium-sized. The chain links TRBV12-5 to TRBJ2-5; D tentatively reads TRBD1 or TRBD2 (5 bases each). The CDR3 covers 14 residues. Per germline, CDR1 LGHNT and CDR2 FRNRAP. Written as DNA, the CDR3 is TGTGCCAGCAACCATAGAGGGGTCAGAGAGACCCAGTACTTC. This gives the protein CASNHRGVRETQYF.

This clone was counted a few times. The chain couples TRBV11-3 to TRBJ2-7, with 7 bases fitting TRBD2. V shed 1 base and J 0 bases; nucleotides not matched to a gene: 3. In germline, CDR1 is SGHNT, CDR2 YENEEA. The CDR3 is 15 residues long. The CDR3 DNA reads as TGTGCCAGCAGCTTAGGTTCGGGGGGCTCCTACGAGCAGTACTTC. Amino acid sequence: CASSLGSGGSYEQYF.